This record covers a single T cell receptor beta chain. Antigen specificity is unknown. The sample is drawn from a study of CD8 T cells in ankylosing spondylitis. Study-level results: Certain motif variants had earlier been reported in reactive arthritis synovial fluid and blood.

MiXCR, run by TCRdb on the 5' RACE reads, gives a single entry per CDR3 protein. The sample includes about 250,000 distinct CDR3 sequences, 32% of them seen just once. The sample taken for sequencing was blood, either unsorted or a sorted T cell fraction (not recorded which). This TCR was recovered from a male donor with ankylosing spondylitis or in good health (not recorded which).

The CDR3: CASSAYSLAVSTDTQYF. CDR3 DNA sequence: TGTGCCAGCAGTGCGTACTCACTAGCGGTGAGCACAGATACGCAGTATTTT. The genes are TRBV6-1 and TRBJ2-3, with 8 bases aligning to TRBD2. The V and J ends lost 4 bases and 0 bases, in that order; junction bases with no gene match: 9. There are 17 residues in the CDR3. Germline V lookup: CDR1 MNHNS, CDR2 SASEGT.